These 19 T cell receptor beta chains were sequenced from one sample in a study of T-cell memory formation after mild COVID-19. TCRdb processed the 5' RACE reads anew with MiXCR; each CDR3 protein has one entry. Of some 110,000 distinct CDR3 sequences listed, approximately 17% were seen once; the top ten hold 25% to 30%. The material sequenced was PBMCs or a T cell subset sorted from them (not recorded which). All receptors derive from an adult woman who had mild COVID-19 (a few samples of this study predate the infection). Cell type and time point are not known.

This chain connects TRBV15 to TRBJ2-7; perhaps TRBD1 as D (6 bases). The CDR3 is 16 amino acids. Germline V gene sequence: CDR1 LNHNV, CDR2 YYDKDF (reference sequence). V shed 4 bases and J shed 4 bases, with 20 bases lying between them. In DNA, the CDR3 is TGTGCCACCAGCATAAGTAAGGGACACGAGACGTACGAGCAGTACTTC. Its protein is CATSISKGHETYEQYF.

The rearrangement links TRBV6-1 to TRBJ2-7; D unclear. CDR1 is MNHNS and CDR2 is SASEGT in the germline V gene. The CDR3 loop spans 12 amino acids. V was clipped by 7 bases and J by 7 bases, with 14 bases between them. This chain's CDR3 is CASTSLGWEQYF. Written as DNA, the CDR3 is TGTGCCAGCACCTCCCTTGGGTGGGAGCAGTACTTC.

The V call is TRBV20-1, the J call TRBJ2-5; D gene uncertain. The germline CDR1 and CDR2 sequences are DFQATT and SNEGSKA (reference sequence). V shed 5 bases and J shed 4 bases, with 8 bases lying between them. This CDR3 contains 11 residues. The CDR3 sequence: CSAWPLETQYF. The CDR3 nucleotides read TGCAGTGCTTGGCCACTAGAGACCCAGTACTTC.

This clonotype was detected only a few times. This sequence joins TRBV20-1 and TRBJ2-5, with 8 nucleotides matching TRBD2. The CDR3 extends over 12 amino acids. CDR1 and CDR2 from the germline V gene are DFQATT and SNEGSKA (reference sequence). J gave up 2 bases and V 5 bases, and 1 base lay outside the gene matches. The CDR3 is CSAGTRQETQYF. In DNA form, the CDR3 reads TGCAGTGCTGGGACTAGACAAGAGACCCAGTACTTC.

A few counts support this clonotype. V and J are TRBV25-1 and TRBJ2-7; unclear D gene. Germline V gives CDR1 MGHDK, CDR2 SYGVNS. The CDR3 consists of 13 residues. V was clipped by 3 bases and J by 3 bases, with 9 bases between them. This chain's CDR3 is CASSEGLFYEQYF. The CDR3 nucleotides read TGTGCCAGCAGTGAGGGGTTGTTCTACGAGCAGTACTTC.

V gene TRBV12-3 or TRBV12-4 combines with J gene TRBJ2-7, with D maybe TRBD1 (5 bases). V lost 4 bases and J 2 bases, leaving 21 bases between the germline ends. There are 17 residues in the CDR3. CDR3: CASSSTLAGYKTYEQYF. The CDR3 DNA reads TGTGCCAGCAGTTCAACCCTCGCAGGGTATAAGACCTACGAGCAGTACTTC.

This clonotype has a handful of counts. CDR3: CASSPDGTLSSYNEQFF. The CDR3 nucleotides are TGTGCCAGCAGCCCCGACGGGACTCTCAGCTCCTACAATGAGCAGTTCTTC. The rearrangement joins TRBV7-3 to TRBJ2-1, with D maybe TRBD2 (6 bases). CDR3 length: 17 amino acids. CDR1 SGHTA and CDR2 FQGTGA come from the germline V gene. Trimming stripped 5 bases from V and 0 bases from J, with 17 bases between.

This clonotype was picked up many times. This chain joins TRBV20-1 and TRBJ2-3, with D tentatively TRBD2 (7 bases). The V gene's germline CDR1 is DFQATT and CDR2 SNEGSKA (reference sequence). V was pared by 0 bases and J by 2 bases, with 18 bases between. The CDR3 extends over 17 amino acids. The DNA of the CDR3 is TGCAGTGCTAGAGATCGGAAGGGGGGGCGGACCACAGATACGCAGTATTTT. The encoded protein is CSARDRKGGRTTDTQYF.

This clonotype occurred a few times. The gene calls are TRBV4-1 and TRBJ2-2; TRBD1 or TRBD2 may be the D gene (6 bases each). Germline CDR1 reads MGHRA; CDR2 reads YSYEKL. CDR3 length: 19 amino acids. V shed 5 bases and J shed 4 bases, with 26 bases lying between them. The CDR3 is CASSSRGGTSMGGTGELFF. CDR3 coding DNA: TGCGCCAGCAGCTCTCGTGGGGGCACCTCGATGGGGGGCACCGGGGAGCTGTTTTTT.

CDR3 DNA sequence: TGCGCCAGCAGCGTCGGCCGGGGGCGCGGCACCGGGGAGCTGTTTTTT. It specifies CASSVGRGRGTGELFF. The V and J genes are TRBV5-1 and TRBJ2-2; either TRBD1 or TRBD2 may fit D (6 bases each). The V gene's germline CDR1 is SGHRS and CDR2 YFSETQ. The CDR3 contains 16 residues. The germline V and J ends were trimmed by 4 bases and 4 bases, with 17 bases remaining between them.

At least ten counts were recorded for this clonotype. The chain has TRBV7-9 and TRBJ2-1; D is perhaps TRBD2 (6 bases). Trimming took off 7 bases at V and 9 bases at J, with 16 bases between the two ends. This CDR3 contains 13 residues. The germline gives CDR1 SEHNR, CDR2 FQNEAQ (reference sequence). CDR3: CASTNSYGGEQFF. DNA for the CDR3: TGTGCCAGCACCAACTCCTACGGGGGTGAGCAGTTCTTC.

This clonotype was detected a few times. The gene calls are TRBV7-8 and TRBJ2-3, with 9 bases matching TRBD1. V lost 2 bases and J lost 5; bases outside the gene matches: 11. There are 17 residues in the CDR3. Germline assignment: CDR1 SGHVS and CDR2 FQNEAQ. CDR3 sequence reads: CASSLQTGQGVGDTQYF. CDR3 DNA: TGTGCCAGCAGCTTACAAACGGGACAGGGAGTAGGAGATACGCAGTATTTT.

The DNA for the CDR3 is TGTGCCAGCAGTCCATTGGGGGGCCTTAGGTCAGATACGCAGTATTTT. Its translation: CASSPLGGLRSDTQYF. The chain recombines TRBV6-6 with TRBJ2-3; the D call may be TRBD1 or TRBD2 (6 bases each). The CDR3 totals 16 residues. The germline V gene has CDR1 MNHNY and CDR2 SVGAGI (reference sequence). V dropped 5 bases and J dropped 4 bases, with 19 bases sitting between them.

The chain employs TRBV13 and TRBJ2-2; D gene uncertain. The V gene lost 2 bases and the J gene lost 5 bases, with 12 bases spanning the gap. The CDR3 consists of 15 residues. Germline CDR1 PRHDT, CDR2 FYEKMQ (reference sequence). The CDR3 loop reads CASSLSGPRTGELFF. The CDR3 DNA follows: TGTGCCAGCAGCTTATCCGGGCCCCGAACCGGGGAGCTGTTTTTT. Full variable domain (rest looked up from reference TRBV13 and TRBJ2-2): AAGVIQSPRHLIKEKRETATLKCYPIPRHDTVYWYQQGPGQDPQFLISFYEKMQSDKGSIPDRFSAQQFSDYHSELNMSSLELGDSALYFCASSLSGPRTGELFFGEGSRLTVL.

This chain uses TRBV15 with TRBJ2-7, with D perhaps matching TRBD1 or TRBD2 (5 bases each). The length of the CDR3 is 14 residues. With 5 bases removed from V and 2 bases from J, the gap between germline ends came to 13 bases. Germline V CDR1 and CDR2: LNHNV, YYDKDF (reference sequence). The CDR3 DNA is TGTGCCACCAGCGAGGGGCGAGGAACCTACGAGCAGTACTTC. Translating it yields CATSEGRGTYEQYF.

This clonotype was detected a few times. In DNA form, the CDR3 reads TGCAGCGTCGCCGGGGGGCAGGTTGGGAGTGAGCAGTTCTTC. This gives the protein CSVAGGQVGSEQFF. This chain joins TRBV29-1 and TRBJ2-1, with D maybe TRBD2 (7 bases). Trimming shortened V by 6 bases and J by 9 bases, and 21 bases separated the two germline ends. The CDR3 covers 14 residues. CDR1 and CDR2 from the germline V gene are SQVTM and ANQGSEA.

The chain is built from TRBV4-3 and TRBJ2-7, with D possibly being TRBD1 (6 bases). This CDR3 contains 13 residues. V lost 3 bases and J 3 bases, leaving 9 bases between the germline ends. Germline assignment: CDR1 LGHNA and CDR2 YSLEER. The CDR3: CASSQDSYYEQYF. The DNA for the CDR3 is TGCGCCAGCAGCCAGGACAGTTACTACGAGCAGTACTTC.

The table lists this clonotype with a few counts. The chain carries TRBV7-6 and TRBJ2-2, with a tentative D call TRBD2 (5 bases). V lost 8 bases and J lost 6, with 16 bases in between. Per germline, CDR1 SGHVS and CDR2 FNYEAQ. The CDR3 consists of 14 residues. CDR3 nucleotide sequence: TGTGCCAGCGGGGAGATAATTGGGGCCGGGGAGCTGTTTTTT. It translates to CASGEIIGAGELFF.

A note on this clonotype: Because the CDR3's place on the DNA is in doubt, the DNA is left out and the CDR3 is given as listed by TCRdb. Here the CDR3 reads CARSLEAQIRSIF. The V gene is TRBV5-3, the J gene TRBJ2-3. TRBV5-3 has ORF status, its function being uncertain. 13 amino acids form the CDR3, both terminal residues included.